This TCR beta chain was observed in a study of shared clonotypes between healthy human individuals (dated by TCRdb to the early 2020s). Some background on the complete study: The cohort included three men and a couple of women between 18 and 49 years of age. For each donor, three plates each were used for CD4 naive and CD4 memory, two plates were used for CD8 naive, and one plate was used for CD8 memory. The study deeply sequenced blood TCR repertoires of about five healthy adults to estimate repertoire size and the extent of clonotype sharing between individuals. Libraries were prepared and TCR repertoires were sequenced by different laboratories using diverse techniques, in order to increase sequencing depth and limit assay-specific biases. Between about 0.94 and 8.9 billion PBMCs per donor were obtained by leukapheresis. Broad study findings and their caveats: Because the study included a small number of donors, the genetic and exposure-history diversity represented was limited. Based on pairwise subsampling, the degree of clonotype sharing among donors was expected to be affected by sequencing depth. Only blood was sampled, and tissue TCR repertoires likely differ from those in blood. Across a handful of donors, around 5% of naive CD4, approximately 4% of naive CD8, under 2.5% of memory CD4, and approximately 0.42% of memory CD8 clonotypes were shared. Larger estimated clonotype richness was generally found for naive subsets than for memory subsets. Rarefaction of sorted-subset datasets indicated incomplete sequencing despite the large sequencing depth. Compared with non-shared clonotypes, clonotypes shared by all four sorted-subset donors had higher generation probabilities.

Using the deep immunoSEQ assay, TCR CDR3 regions were amplified from genomic DNA by multiplex PCR. Extracted genomic DNA from each cell subset was distributed evenly across all wells of several immunoSEQ 96-well plates, and each plate was treated as a replicate. For sorted subsets, about 210 ng of genomic DNA, equivalent to around 30,000 T cell genomes, went into each replicate PCR. Purified libraries were measured with a Qubit 3.0 fluorometer, size-checked on a Bioanalyzer 2100, and measured again with the KAPA Library Quantification kit. Each immunoSEQ 96-well plate was sequenced on its own single-read 150-cycle Illumina NextSeq 550 flow cell. Processing in the source paper ran as follows. Because the immunoSEQ output included only junctional sequences and no quality scores, the filtering could not be the same as the filtering used for full-length reads. Sequences were annotated with PyIR, a Python wrapper for IgBLAST v1.9, and V/J genes and CDR3 were assigned using IMGT germline references. Reads were filtered out if the reads had weak V/J assignments (E-value above 1e-6), no CDR3, stop codons, out-of-frame junctions, or ambiguous translated residues. V3J clonotypes were defined as sequences sharing an identical inferred V gene, J gene, and CDR3 amino acid sequence. To compute the percentage overlap between repertoires, the number of shared unique clonotypes was divided by the size of the smaller repertoire. Three approaches were used to assess repertoire richness: RTK rarefaction, the Chao1 estimator, and Recon v2.1 estimates of unobserved clonotypes. OLGA was used to compute generation probabilities for all TCRbeta clonotypes that the gDNA method yielded from a handful of donors. As stored in TCRdb, this immuneACCESS dataset retains in-frame rearrangements with V and J assigned. A fraction of the clones does not appear; measured against another copy, unresolved V genes explain less than half of the discrepancy, and the remainder lacks a known reason. V, J and clone size are taken as reported in that table, and D and trimming were inferred from the DNA itself. Counted in this sample were 1.5 million to 2.5 million clones; roughly 95% of them appeared once. The ten largest make up 1% to 1.5% of the sample.

The CDR3, cysteine through phenylalanine, is 14 amino acids long. Just the 42-base CDR3 DNA is kept, in frame starting at base 1. From V the trimming removes 0 bases and from J it removes 8 bases, while the gene matches leave 5 bases of the junction unaccounted for. From a lookup of the germline V gene, CDR1 and CDR2 are MNHEY and SVGAGI. CD8 naive samples consisted of CD45RO-negative cells that were positively selected for CCR7, yielding a CD45RA+CCR7+ population without TemRA cells. Donors were healthy HIV-negative adults with no recently reported acute infections or vaccinations. Only Caucasian adults living in Nashville, Tennessee, USA were represented among the donors. After blood collection by leukapheresis, PBMCs were isolated using Ficoll-Histopaque density gradient centrifugation and then cryopreserved in the vapor phase of liquid nitrogen. Analytical flow cytometry was used to check the purity and quantity of each magnetically sorted T cell population. Genomic DNA was isolated from each sorted fraction and quantified by UV absorbance on a Nanodrop 2000c.

Remarks on this clone: Which antigen it targets is not known. Per-base qualities were not stored, and no clone one base away is much larger.

The specimen sequenced was naive CD8+ T cells sorted from blood. The sample's cell subset or site label, decoded: CD45RA+CCR7+. The chain is made from TRBV6-5 and TRBJ1-2, and 8 junctional nucleotides match TRBD1. This receptor was obtained from a man in his late teens or twenties in good health. The CDR3 reads as follows: CASSYSPTGEGYTF. The nucleotide sequence reads as follows: TGTGCCAGCAGTTACTCGCCGACAGGGGAGGGCTACACCTTC.